This TCR beta chain appears in the sequencing data of a study of T cells in narcolepsy. Study details: Healthy controls were enrolled alongside patients with narcolepsy type 1 or type 2. General study findings and limits: Reportedly, autoreactive clonotypes were serially detected in patients' blood but not controls'. Autoreactive HCRT-specific and TRIB2-specific clonotypes were marked in same-patient CSF-versus-blood CD4+ comparisons. Some memory CD4+ repertoires had no autoreactive clone sequences.

Concerning this clone itself: What it binds is unknown.

CDR1 and CDR2 from the germline V gene are KGHSH and LQKENI. The ends were cut back, 6 bases at V and 5 bases at J, with 19 bases in the middle. The CDR3 has 15 residues. Clones were read by immunoSEQ multiplex PCR, and TCRdb kept only the in-frame ones, dropping some. This sample has some 13,000 clones, with approximately 88% found just once. The specimen was CD45RA- memory CD4+ T cells from PBMCs. V gene TRBV18 combines with J gene TRBJ1-2, with D tentatively TRBD1 (6 bases). This TCR derives from a human donor with narcolepsy. DNA for the CDR3: TGTGCCAGCTCCCACGGACAGCCCTCTCGGTATGGCTACACCTTC. Residues: CASSHGQPSRYGYTF.